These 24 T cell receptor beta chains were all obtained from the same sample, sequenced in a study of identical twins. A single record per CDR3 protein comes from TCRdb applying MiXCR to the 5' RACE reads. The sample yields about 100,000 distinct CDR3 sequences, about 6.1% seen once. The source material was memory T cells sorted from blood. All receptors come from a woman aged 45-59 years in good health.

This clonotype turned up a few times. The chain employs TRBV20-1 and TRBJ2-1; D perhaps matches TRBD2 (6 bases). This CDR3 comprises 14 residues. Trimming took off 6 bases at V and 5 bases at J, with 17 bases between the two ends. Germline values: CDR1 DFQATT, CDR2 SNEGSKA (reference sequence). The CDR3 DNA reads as TGCAGTGCCCCACCCCTAGCGAAACACAATGAGCAGTTCTTC. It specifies CSAPPLAKHNEQFF.

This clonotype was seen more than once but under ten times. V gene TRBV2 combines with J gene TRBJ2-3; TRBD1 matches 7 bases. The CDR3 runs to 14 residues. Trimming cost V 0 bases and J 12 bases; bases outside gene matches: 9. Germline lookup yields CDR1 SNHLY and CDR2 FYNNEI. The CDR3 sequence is CASSEAGGRTNQYF. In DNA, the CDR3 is TGTGCCAGCAGTGAAGCAGGGGGCCGCACTAATCAGTATTTT.

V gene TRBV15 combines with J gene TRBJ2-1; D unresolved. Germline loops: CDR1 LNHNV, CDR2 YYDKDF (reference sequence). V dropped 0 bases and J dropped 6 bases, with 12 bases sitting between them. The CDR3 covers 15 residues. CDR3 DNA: TGTGCCACCAGCAGAGATCAGTTGGCGTCCAATGAGCAGTTCTTC. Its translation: CATSRDQLASNEQFF.

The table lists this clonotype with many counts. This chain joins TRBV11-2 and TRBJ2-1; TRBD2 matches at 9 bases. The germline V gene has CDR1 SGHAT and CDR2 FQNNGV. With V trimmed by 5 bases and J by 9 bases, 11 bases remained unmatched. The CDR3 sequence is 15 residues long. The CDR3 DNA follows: TGTGCCAGCAGCCACGGTTTAGCGGGAGTCGGTGAGCAGTTCTTC. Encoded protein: CASSHGLAGVGEQFF.

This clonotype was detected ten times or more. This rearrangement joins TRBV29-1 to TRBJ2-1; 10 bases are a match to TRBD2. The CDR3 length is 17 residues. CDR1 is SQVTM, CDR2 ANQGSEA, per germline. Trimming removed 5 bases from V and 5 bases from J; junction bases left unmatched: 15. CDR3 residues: CSVQGGTSGKLNNEQFF. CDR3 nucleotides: TGCAGCGTTCAGGGGGGCACTAGCGGGAAACTAAACAATGAGCAGTTCTTC.

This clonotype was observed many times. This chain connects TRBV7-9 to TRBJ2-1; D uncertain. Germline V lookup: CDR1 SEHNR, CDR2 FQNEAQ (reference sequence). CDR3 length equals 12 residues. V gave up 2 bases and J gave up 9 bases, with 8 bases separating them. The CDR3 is CASSLPLFEQFF. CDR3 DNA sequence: TGTGCCAGCAGCTTACCCCTATTTGAGCAGTTCTTC.

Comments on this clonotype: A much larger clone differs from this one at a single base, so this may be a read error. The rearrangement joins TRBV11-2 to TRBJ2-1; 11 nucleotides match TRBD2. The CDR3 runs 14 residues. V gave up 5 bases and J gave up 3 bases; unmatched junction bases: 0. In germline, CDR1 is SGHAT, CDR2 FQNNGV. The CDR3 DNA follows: TGTGCCAGCAGCACTAGCGGGAGCTACAATGAGCAGTTCTTC. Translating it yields CASSTSGSYNEQFF.

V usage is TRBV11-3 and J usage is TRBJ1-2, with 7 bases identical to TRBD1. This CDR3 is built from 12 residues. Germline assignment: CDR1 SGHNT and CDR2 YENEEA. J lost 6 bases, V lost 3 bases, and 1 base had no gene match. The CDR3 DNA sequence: TGTGCCAGCAGCTTCGGACAGGATGGCTACACCTTC. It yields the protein CASSFGQDGYTF.

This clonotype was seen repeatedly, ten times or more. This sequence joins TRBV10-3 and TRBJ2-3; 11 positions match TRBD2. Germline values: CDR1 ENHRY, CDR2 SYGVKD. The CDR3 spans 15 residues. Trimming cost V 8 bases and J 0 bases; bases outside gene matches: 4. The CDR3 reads CAILAGGLSTDTQYF. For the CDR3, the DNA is TGTGCCATCTTAGCGGGAGGGCTAAGCACAGATACGCAGTATTTT.

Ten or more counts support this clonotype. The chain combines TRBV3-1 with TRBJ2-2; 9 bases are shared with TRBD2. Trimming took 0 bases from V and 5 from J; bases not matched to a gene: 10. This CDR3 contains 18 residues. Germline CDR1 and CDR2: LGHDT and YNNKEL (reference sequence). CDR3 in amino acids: CASSQDQLAGINTGELFF. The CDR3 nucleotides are TGTGCCAGCAGCCAAGATCAACTAGCGGGTATAAATACCGGGGAGCTGTTTTTT.

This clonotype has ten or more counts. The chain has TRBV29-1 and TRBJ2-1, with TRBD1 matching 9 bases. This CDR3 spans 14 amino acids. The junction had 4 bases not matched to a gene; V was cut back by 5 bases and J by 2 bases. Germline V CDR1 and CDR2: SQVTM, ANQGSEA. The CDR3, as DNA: TGCAGCGTTCGACGACAGGGGGCCTACAATGAGCAGTTCTTC. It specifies CSVRRQGAYNEQFF.

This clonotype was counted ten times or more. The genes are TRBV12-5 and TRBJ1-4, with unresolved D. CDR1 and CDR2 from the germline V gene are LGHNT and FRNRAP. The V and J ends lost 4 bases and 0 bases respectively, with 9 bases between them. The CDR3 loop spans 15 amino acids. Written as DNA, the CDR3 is TGTGCTAGTGGTTCCGGACTTGCAACTAATGAAAAACTGTTTTTT. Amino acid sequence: CASGSGLATNEKLFF.

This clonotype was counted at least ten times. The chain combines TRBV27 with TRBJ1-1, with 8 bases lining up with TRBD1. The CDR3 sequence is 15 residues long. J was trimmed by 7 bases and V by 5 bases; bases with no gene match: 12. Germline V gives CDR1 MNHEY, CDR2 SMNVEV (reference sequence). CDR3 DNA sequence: TGTGCCAGCAGTCCGAATCTGGACAGGGAGGGTGAAGCTTTCTTT. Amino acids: CASSPNLDREGEAFF.

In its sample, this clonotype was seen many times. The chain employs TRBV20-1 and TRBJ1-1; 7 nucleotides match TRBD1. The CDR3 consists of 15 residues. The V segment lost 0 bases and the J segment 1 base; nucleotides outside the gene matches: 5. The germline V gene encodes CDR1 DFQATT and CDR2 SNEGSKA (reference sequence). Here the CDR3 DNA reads TGCAGTGCTAGAGACGGAGGGGGCTCGAACACTGAAGCTTTCTTT. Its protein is CSARDGGGSNTEAFF.

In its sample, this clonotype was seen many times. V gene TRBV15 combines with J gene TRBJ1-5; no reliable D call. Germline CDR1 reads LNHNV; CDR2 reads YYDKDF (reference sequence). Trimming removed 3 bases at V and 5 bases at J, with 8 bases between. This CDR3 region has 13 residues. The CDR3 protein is CATSRYWDQPQHF. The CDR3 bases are TGTGCCACCAGCAGGTACTGGGATCAGCCCCAGCATTTT.

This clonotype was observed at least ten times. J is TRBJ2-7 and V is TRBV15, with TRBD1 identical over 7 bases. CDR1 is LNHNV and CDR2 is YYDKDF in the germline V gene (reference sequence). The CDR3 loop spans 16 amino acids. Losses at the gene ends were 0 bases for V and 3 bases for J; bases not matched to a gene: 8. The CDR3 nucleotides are TGTGCCACCAGCAGAGATACAGGACAGGATTTCTACGAGCAGTACTTC. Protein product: CATSRDTGQDFYEQYF.

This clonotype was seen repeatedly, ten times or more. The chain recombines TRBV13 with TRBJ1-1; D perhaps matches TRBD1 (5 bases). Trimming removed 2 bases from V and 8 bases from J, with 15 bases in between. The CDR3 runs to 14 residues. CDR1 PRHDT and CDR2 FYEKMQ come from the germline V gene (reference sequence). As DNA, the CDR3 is TGTGCCAGCAGCTTACGGGGGTCCGGGGTCGAAGCTTTCTTT. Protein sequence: CASSLRGSGVEAFF.

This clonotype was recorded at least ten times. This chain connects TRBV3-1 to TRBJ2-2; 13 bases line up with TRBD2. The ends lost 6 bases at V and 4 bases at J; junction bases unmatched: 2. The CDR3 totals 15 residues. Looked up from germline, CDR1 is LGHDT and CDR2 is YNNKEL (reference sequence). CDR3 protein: CASRRLAGGTGELFF. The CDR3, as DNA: TGTGCCAGCAGGCGACTAGCGGGAGGCACCGGGGAGCTGTTTTTT.

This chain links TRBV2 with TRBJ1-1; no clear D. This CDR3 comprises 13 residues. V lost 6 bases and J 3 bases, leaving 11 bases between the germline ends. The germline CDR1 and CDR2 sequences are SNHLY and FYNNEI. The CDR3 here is CASRPSADTEAFF. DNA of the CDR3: TGTGCCAGCAGACCCTCCGCGGACACTGAAGCTTTCTTT. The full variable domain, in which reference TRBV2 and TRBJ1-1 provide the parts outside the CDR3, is EPEVTQTPSHQVTQMGQEVILRCVPISNHLYFYWYRQILGQKVEFLVSFYNNEISEKSEIFDDQFSVERPDGSNFTLKIRSTKLEDSAMYFCASRPSADTEAFFGQGTRLTVV.

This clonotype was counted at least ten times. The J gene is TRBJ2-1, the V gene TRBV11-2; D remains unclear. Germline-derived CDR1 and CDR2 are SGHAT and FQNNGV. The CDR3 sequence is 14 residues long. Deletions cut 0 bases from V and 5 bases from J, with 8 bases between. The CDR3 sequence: CASSLDRVNNEQFF. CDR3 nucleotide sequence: TGTGCCAGCAGCTTAGATCGGGTAAACAATGAGCAGTTCTTC.

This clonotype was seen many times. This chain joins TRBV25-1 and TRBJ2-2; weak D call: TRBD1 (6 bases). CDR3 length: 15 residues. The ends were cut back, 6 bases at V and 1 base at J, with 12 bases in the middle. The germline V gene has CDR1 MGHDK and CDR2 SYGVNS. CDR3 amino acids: CASSPWTVNTGELFF. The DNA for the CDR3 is TGTGCCAGCAGCCCCTGGACAGTGAACACCGGGGAGCTGTTTTTT.

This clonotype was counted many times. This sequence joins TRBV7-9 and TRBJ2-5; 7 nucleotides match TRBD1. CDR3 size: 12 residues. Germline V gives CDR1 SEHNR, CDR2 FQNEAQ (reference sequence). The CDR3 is CGTGDGSETQYF. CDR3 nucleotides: TGTGGGACAGGAGATGGATCGGAGACCCAGTACTTC.

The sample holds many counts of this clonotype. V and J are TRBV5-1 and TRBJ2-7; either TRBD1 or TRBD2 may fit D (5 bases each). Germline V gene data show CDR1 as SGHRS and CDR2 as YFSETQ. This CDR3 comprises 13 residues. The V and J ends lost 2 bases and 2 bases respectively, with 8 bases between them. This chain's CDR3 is CASSFVGAYEQYF. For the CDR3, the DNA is TGCGCCAGCAGCTTTGTGGGGGCCTACGAGCAGTACTTC.

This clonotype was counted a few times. CDR3 sequence reads: CATPAGTKGTGELFF. CDR3 sequence (DNA): TGTGCCACACCGGCCGGGACAAAGGGCACCGGGGAGCTGTTTTTT. The chain combines TRBV11-2 with TRBJ2-2; D perhaps matches TRBD1 (6 bases). CDR1 is SGHAT and CDR2 is FQNNGV in the germline V gene. The germline V and J ends were trimmed by 10 bases and 4 bases, with 19 bases remaining between them. The CDR3 covers 15 residues.